The T cell receptor (beta chain) under discussion was sequenced for a study of cytomegalovirus exposure and HLA in healthy donors. On the study more broadly: Around 86 million unique TCRs, all from HLA-typed donors, were included in an early release of the data. Study-wide results and limits: Earlier analysis found most TCR beta V segments productive about 90% or about 30% of the time. The study listed approximately 170 cytomegalovirus-associated TCR beta chains. Serostatus for CMV was the only available immune exposure information.

Germline CDR1 is SGHTS and CDR2 is YDEGEE. Trimming took 4 bases from V and 0 from J; bases not matched to a gene: 10. CDR3 size: 17 residues. This clone was seen only a few times. The antigen remains unidentified. PCR amplification relied on 60 Vbeta primers (plus 13 Jbeta primers). The table came from immunoSEQ multiplex PCR; TCRdb's copy has only in-frame clones and leaves some out. Here the sample spans under 250,000 clones, 76% being singletons. The genes are TRBV5-8 and TRBJ1-3, with 7 positions matching TRBD1. This sequence was found in a man aged 18-30 years in good health and CMV-seronegative. The sequencing sample was made of PBMCs. This CDR3 reads CASSQRKGTVSGNTIYF. CDR3 DNA sequence: TGTGCCAGCAGCCAGAGAAAGGGGACAGTCTCTGGAAACACCATATATTTT.